The sequence of this T cell receptor beta chain was determined in a study of preoperative IRX-2 immunotherapy in early breast cancer. The CDR3 covers 13 residues. V lost 0 bases and J 5 bases, leaving 6 bases between the germline ends. Germline V CDR1 and CDR2: MNHNY, SVGAGI (reference sequence). Treatment denoted: preoperative locoregional IRX-2 cytokine immunotherapy. Samples came from a phase Ib trial of preoperative locoregional IRX-2 cytokine immunotherapy. The table came from immunoSEQ multiplex PCR; TCRdb's copy has only in-frame clones and leaves some out. The sample lists 35,000 to 55,000 clones; about 95% were seen once.

The sequence was obtained from a human donor with breast cancer. The chain uses TRBV6-6 and TRBJ2-3; D gene ambiguous. Source: tumor tissue, taken after IRX-2 immunotherapy. As DNA, the CDR3 is TGTGCCAGCAGTTACTCTCTAGAAGATACGCAGTATTTT. It is translated as CASSYSLEDTQYF.